Following are 31 T cell receptor beta chains from one sample sequenced in a study of shared clonotypes between healthy human individuals. Profiled with immunoSEQ multiplex PCR; TCRdb holds only in-frame clones, not every one. This table has about 1.1 million clones, approximately 77% appearing once. Source material: memory CD4+ T cells from PBMCs. The subset was: CD45RA-negative fraction. Receptor source: a man younger than 35 in good health. Some clones in this sample may be carry-over from other donors' samples.

This chain joins TRBV5-4 and TRBJ2-1; tentatively, D is TRBD2 (6 bases). This CDR3 comprises 15 residues. Germline CDR1 is SGHNT and CDR2 is YYREEE (reference sequence). V was cut by 0 bases and J by 2 bases, with 9 bases left in between. CDR3 bases: TGTGCCAGCAGCTTGGTCGCGGGACCCTACAATGAGCAGTTCTTC. Translation gives CASSLVAGPYNEQFF.

The gene calls are TRBV11-2 and TRBJ2-3; a possible D gene is TRBD1 (6 bases). V lost 6 bases to trimming and J lost 9 bases, with 10 bases between them. The CDR3 is 11 residues long. Per germline, CDR1 SGHAT and CDR2 FQNNGV. The CDR3 here is CASRSQGTQYF. The CDR3 nucleotides read TGTGCCAGCAGATCACAGGGAACGCAGTATTTT.

The CDR3 DNA follows: TGTGCCAGCGGCCGGGGACAGAGCTCCTACGAGCAGTACTTC. Its translation is CASGRGQSSYEQYF. This chain links TRBV6-1 with TRBJ2-7; 7 bases match TRBD1. Germline-derived CDR1 and CDR2 are MNHNS and SASEGT. V lost 8 bases and J lost 0; bases outside the gene matches: 7. The CDR3 has 14 residues.

This clone was observed a few times. The rearrangement links TRBV4-1 to TRBJ2-1, with 10 bases aligning to TRBD1. The CDR3 totals 17 residues. V shed 4 bases, J shed 7 bases, and the junction held 13 bases outside the gene matches. From germline, CDR1 is MGHRA and CDR2 YSYEKL. CDR3 nucleotide sequence: TGCGCCAGCAGCCGCCGAGTGGGGACAGGGGAAACAAATGAGCAGTTCTTC. Translated: CASSRRVGTGETNEQFF.

This clone was recorded only once. This chain uses TRBV28 with TRBJ1-2, with D perhaps TRBD1 (6 bases). The CDR3 runs to 14 residues. Trimming removed 4 bases at V and 4 bases at J, with 13 bases between. Germline V gene sequence: CDR1 MDHEN, CDR2 SYDVKM. The chain's CDR3 is CASSSQGVSYGYTF. CDR3 sequence (DNA): TGTGCCAGCAGTTCACAGGGAGTGAGCTATGGCTACACCTTC.

The chain is built from TRBV7-9 and TRBJ2-2, with D perhaps being TRBD1 or TRBD2 (5 bases each). Germline values: CDR1 SEHNR, CDR2 FQNEAQ (reference sequence). The germline V and J ends were trimmed by 8 bases and 2 bases, with 21 bases remaining between them. The CDR3 has 17 amino acids. Written as DNA, the CDR3 is TGTGCCAGCCCTATGGGGGTGTCAAGCGGCAACACCGGGGAGCTGTTTTTT. Amino acid sequence: CASPMGVSSGNTGELFF.

A note on this clone: A single base is all that separates this from a far larger clone, so a read error is likely. The V and J genes are TRBV6-5 and TRBJ2-7, with D uncertain. Per germline, CDR1 MNHEY and CDR2 SVGAGI. Between the trimmed V and J ends, which lost 6 bases and 1 base, there was a span of 16 bases. This CDR3 comprises 15 residues. CDR3 amino acids: CASSVSTDPSYEQYF. In nucleotides, the CDR3 is TGTGCCAGCAGCGTCTCTACGGACCCATCCTACGAGCAGTACTTC.

This rearrangement joins TRBV28 to TRBJ1-2; D call uncertain. V was trimmed by 4 bases and J by 4 bases, leaving 7 bases between them. CDR1 is MDHEN and CDR2 is SYDVKM in the germline V gene. This CDR3 is 12 amino acids long. In DNA, the CDR3 is TGTGCCAGCAGTTACGGGTTCTATGGCTACACCTTC. It codes for CASSYGFYGYTF.

This clone has just a few counts. The V gene is TRBV5-4, the J gene TRBJ1-1, with TRBD1 as a possible D gene (6 bases). Germline CDR1 SGHNT, CDR2 YYREEE (reference sequence). Trimming removed 2 bases at V and 7 bases at J, with 9 bases between. CDR3 length equals 12 residues. In DNA form, the CDR3 reads TGTGCCAGCAGCTTTACAGGGTTTGAAGCTTTCTTT. It translates to CASSFTGFEAFF.

About this clone: Other DNA sequences within the sample encode an identical CDR3. The chain joins TRBV2 to TRBJ2-2; D perhaps matches TRBD1 (6 bases). CDR1 SNHLY and CDR2 FYNNEI come from the germline V gene. V lost 6 bases and J 2 bases, leaving 10 bases between the germline ends. The CDR3 has 14 amino acids. The DNA of the CDR3 is TGTGCCAGCAGGACAGGTACCAACACCGGGGAGCTGTTTTTT. It translates to CASRTGTNTGELFF.

The chain combines TRBV7-2 with TRBJ1-5; possible D gene TRBD1, 5 bases. The CDR3 consists of 15 residues. Trimming cost V 1 base and J 2 bases, with 9 bases left between them. The germline CDR1 and CDR2 sequences are SGHTA and FQGNSA. The CDR3 is CASSLVARGNQPQHF. As DNA, the CDR3 is TGTGCCAGCAGCTTAGTTGCCAGGGGCAATCAGCCCCAGCATTTT.

V is TRBV6-6 and J is TRBJ2-1; possible D gene TRBD2, 5 bases. Trimming removed 8 bases from V and 12 bases from J, with 17 bases in between. The germline CDR1 and CDR2 sequences are MNHNY and SVGAGI (reference sequence). The CDR3 covers 12 residues. In DNA form, the CDR3 reads TGTGCCAGCGGAGGTGTGGCGTTGCTGCAGTTCTTC. Translating gives CASGGVALLQFF.

This clone came up many times. The chain carries TRBV6-4 and TRBJ2-2, with D unclear. The V end lost 5 bases, the J end lost 6 bases, and 10 bases lay between the germline ends. The germline CDR1 and CDR2 sequences are MRHNA and SNTAGT. This CDR3 spans 13 amino acids. The CDR3 loop reads CASSRYSAGELFF. In nucleotides, the CDR3 is TGTGCCAGCAGTCGCTATTCCGCCGGGGAGCTGTTTTTT.

V gene TRBV7-2 combines with J gene TRBJ2-3; D is ambiguous. Per germline, CDR1 SGHTA and CDR2 FQGNSA. The CDR3 extends over 16 amino acids. V lost 1 base, J lost 1 base, and 12 bases lay in between. DNA for the CDR3: TGTGCCAGCAGCTTAGTGGGCGGAGCAGGCACAGATACGCAGTATTTT. Its protein is CASSLVGGAGTDTQYF.

V gene TRBV11-3 combines with J gene TRBJ1-2; TRBD1 matches at 7 bases. Germline assignment: CDR1 SGHNT and CDR2 YENEEA. The trim removed 1 base at V and 10 bases at J, leaving 12 bases unmatched. The CDR3 is 15 residues long. The chain's CDR3 is CASSLGEQGWDPYTF. CDR3 nucleotides: TGTGCCAGCAGCTTAGGAGAACAGGGGTGGGACCCCTACACCTTC.

The gene calls are TRBV6-6 and TRBJ2-5; unclear D gene. Trimming removed 1 base from V and 2 bases from J, with 8 bases in between. The CDR3 runs to 14 residues. The germline CDR1 and CDR2 sequences are MNHNY and SVGAGI (reference sequence). The DNA of the CDR3 is TGTGCCAGCAGTTACTGGCTAGGGCAAGAGACCCAGTACTTC. Translated, it gives CASSYWLGQETQYF.

About this clone: Other DNA sequences in this specimen translate into the identical CDR3. J is TRBJ2-5 and V is TRBV7-9; no clear D. The CDR3 consists of 12 residues. Germline CDR1 SEHNR, CDR2 FQNEAQ (reference sequence). V was pared by 1 base and J by 4 bases, with 4 bases between. The CDR3 nucleotides read TGTGCCAGCAGCTTAGTCGGAGAGACCCAGTACTTC. This encodes CASSLVGETQYF.

A remark on this clone: The same CDR3 also results from other DNA sequences found in this sample. The chain carries TRBV27 and TRBJ2-5, with a possible D match to TRBD2 (5 bases). V shed 5 bases and J shed 2 bases, with 12 bases lying between them. The CDR3 covers 14 residues. Germline V CDR1 and CDR2: MNHEY, SMNVEV (reference sequence). Here the CDR3 reads CASSRRTGQETQYF. In nucleotides, the CDR3 is TGTGCCAGCAGTCGCAGGACGGGGCAAGAGACCCAGTACTTC.

The chain is built from TRBV28 and TRBJ2-7, with D unresolved. This CDR3 region has 13 residues. V lost 5 bases, J lost 1 base, and 9 bases lay in between. The V gene's germline CDR1 is MDHEN and CDR2 SYDVKM. The CDR3 region is CASSPRSSYEQYF. For the CDR3, the DNA is TGTGCCAGCAGTCCTCGGTCGTCCTACGAGCAGTACTTC.

The chain links TRBV5-4 to TRBJ2-3; D gene ambiguous. The V gene's germline CDR1 is SGHNT and CDR2 YYREEE (reference sequence). Trimming pared 1 base from V and 0 bases from J, leaving 6 bases between. CDR3 length: 14 residues. CDR3 bases: TGTGCCAGCAGCTTGTTTACTAGCACAGATACGCAGTATTTT. Translation gives CASSLFTSTDTQYF.

V and J are TRBV6-5 and TRBJ2-7, with 12 bases identical to TRBD1. V gave up 6 bases and J gave up 3 bases; unmatched junction bases: 6. CDR1 and CDR2 (germline): MNHEY, SVGAGI. The CDR3 is 15 residues long. The CDR3 DNA reads as TGTGCCAGCAGATACCGGGACAGGGGGCACTACGAGCAGTACTTC. Encoded protein: CASRYRDRGHYEQYF.

Regarding this clone: Other DNA sequences from this sample encode an identical CDR3 as well. This chain links TRBV6-5 with TRBJ2-3, with 8 bases lining up with TRBD2. V dropped 6 bases and J dropped 2; count of bases not matched to a gene: 4. This CDR3 is 14 amino acids long. From germline, CDR1 is MNHEY and CDR2 SVGAGI. CDR3 nucleotide sequence: TGTGCCAGCAGCCGGCGGGAGGTCACAGATACGCAGTATTTT. Protein product: CASSRREVTDTQYF.

A few counts support this clone. The sample has other DNA sequences that encode this CDR3 too. The chain has TRBV2 and TRBJ1-1; 7 bases are a match to TRBD1. There are 13 residues in the CDR3. Germline CDR1 SNHLY, CDR2 FYNNEI. With V trimmed by 6 bases and J by 0 bases, 1 base remained unmatched. The CDR3 sequence: CASRGQMNTEAFF. As DNA, the CDR3 is TGTGCCAGCAGGGGACAGATGAACACTGAAGCTTTCTTT.

As for this clone: This sample includes further DNA sequences coding for the same CDR3. The chain recombines TRBV18 with TRBJ2-1, with TRBD2 identical over 15 bases. Germline V gene sequence: CDR1 KGHSH, CDR2 LQKENI. V shed 3 bases, J shed 6 bases, and the junction held 0 bases outside the gene matches. This CDR3 contains 15 residues. CDR3 sequence (DNA): TGTGCCAGCTCACCGGGACTAGCGGGGGGCAATGAGCAGTTCTTC. This gives the protein CASSPGLAGGNEQFF.

This clone was detected once. This chain uses TRBV2 with TRBJ2-7, with D perhaps matching TRBD1 (8 bases). V was shortened by 4 bases and J by 1 base, with 14 bases between the two germline ends. The V gene's germline CDR1 is SNHLY and CDR2 FYNNEI. This CDR3 has 15 amino acids. The CDR3, as DNA: TGTGCCAGCAGTGGAACAGGGGGGGGATCCTACGAGCAGTACTTC. This encodes CASSGTGGGSYEQYF.

The rearrangement uses TRBV7-9 and TRBJ1-4, with TRBD1 as a possible D gene (6 bases). Germline V gives CDR1 SEHNR, CDR2 FQNEAQ (reference sequence). The V and J ends lost 3 bases and 4 bases respectively, with 15 bases between them. The CDR3 is 16 amino acids. CDR3 sequence (DNA): TGTGCCAGCAGCTTCCTTTCGACAGGCCTTAATGAAAAACTGTTTTTT. Encoded protein: CASSFLSTGLNEKLFF. Filled out from reference TRBV7-9 and TRBJ1-4, the complete variable domain reads DTGVSQNPRHKITKRGQNVTFRCDPISEHNRLYWYRQTLGQGPEFLTYFQNEAQLEKSRLLSDRFSAERPKGSFSTLEIQRTEQGDSAMYLCASSFLSTGLNEKLFFGSGTQLSVL.

This clone turned up a few times. The rearrangement uses TRBV7-8 and TRBJ2-7; D might be TRBD1 (6 bases). The ends were cut back, 5 bases at V and 3 bases at J, with 17 bases in the middle. Germline V gene data show CDR1 as SGHVS and CDR2 as FQNEAQ. The CDR3 has 15 amino acids. In DNA form, the CDR3 reads TGTGCCAGCAGCAATCGGGACACGGCCTTCTACGAGCAGTACTTC. This encodes CASSNRDTAFYEQYF.

The CDR3 sequence: CASSLLRLRSNYGYTF. CDR3 nucleotides: TGTGCCAGCAGTTTATTGAGGTTGCGGTCCAACTATGGCTACACCTTC. V and J are TRBV28 and TRBJ1-2; D call uncertain. V was trimmed by 1 base and J by 2 bases, leaving 14 bases between them. The CDR3 is made up of 16 amino acids. Germline CDR1 reads MDHEN; CDR2 reads SYDVKM.

This chain connects TRBV18 to TRBJ2-2, with D possibly being TRBD1 (5 bases). Germline CDR1 is KGHSH and CDR2 is LQKENI. The CDR3 contains 15 residues. The V gene lost 6 bases and the J gene lost 2 bases, with 13 bases spanning the gap. The CDR3 region is CASSPQGSNTGELFF. As DNA, the CDR3 is TGTGCCAGCTCCCCCCAGGGCAGCAACACCGGGGAGCTGTTTTTT.

The rearrangement links TRBV9 to TRBJ2-1; D gene uncertain. This CDR3 has 15 amino acids. Trimming shortened V by 3 bases and J by 2 bases, and 12 bases separated the two germline ends. Germline lookup yields CDR1 SGDLS and CDR2 YYNGEE. CDR3 region: CASSAAARPYNEQFF. CDR3 sequence (DNA): TGTGCCAGCAGCGCCGCAGCGCGCCCCTACAATGAGCAGTTCTTC.

To note about this clone: Distinct nucleotide sequences in the sample also encode this CDR3. This chain connects TRBV5-1 to TRBJ2-7; 7 bases fit TRBD1. This CDR3 spans 13 amino acids. V gave up 4 bases and J gave up 3 bases; unmatched junction bases: 4. The germline V gene has CDR1 SGHRS and CDR2 YFSETQ. The CDR3 DNA is TGCGCCAGCAGCCCGGGACAGTTCTACGAGCAGTACTTC. This sequence encodes CASSPGQFYEQYF.